This TCR beta chain was identified in a study of blood T cell repertoires in COVID-19. Sequencing used immunoSEQ multiplex PCR; TCRdb keeps in-frame clones, though not all of them. The sample includes 200,000 or so clones, about four fifths seen only once; the top ten take roughly 5.3%. This clone was detected only a few times. CDR1 and CDR2 from the germline V gene are MNHEY and SVGAGI. The CDR3 is made up of 11 amino acids. V lost 6 bases to trimming and J lost 10 bases; unmatched junction nucleotides: 3. The receptor was derived from a woman in her 70s with active or convalescent COVID-19. The rearrangement joins TRBV6-5 to TRBJ1-1; TRBD1 aligns across 9 bases. The specimen sequenced was peripheral blood. The CDR3 DNA follows: TGTGCCAGCAGACGACAGGGGGTAGCTTTCTTT. Encoded protein: CASRRQGVAFF.